The clone carrying this T cell receptor beta chain was picked up one time. The record originates from a study of blood T cell repertoires in COVID-19. Study background: Acute-phase and convalescent COVID-19 samples originated in the United States, Italy and Spain. Sources were T cells, B-cell-depleted T cells, or PBMCs; the material itself was cDNA or gDNA.

Original data processing: How many nucleated cells were present was estimated from reference gene primer amplification. Sequencing was performed with immunoSEQ multiplex PCR; in TCRdb, only in-frame clones are kept and a portion is missing. The V and J calls and clone size were taken over from that table, and D and trimming were inferred from the DNA. The table has 120,000 or so clones, just under 80% seen once. CDR1 is SGHVS and CDR2 is FNYEAQ in the germline V gene. J lost 2 bases, V lost 5 bases, and 8 bases had no gene match. The CDR3 is made up of 15 amino acids. Sequencing was done on a sample of peripheral blood. The chain recombines TRBV7-6 with TRBJ2-5, with TRBD1 identical over 7 bases. The source of this sequence is a human donor in a cohort sampled during active COVID-19. CDR3 nucleotide sequence: TGTGCCAGCAGCCGTCCGGGACAGCAACAAGAGACCCAGTACTTC. Translated, it gives CASSRPGQQQETQYF.